This record concerns one T cell receptor (beta chain) sequence. Its antigen is unidentified. Measured with immunoSEQ multiplex PCR; TCRdb has only the in-frame clones, and not every one. The sample shows about 110,000 clones, about 92% of them seen only once. CDR3 length: 15 amino acids. V was pared by 0 bases and J by 0 bases, with 2 bases of the junction left unmatched. From germline, CDR1 is MNHEY and CDR2 SVGAGI. These data belong to a study of T cell responses to AZD1222 COVID-19 vaccine. Findings and caveats of the study: The study reported that nearly half of spike-specific TCRs target unmutated variant regions. It was only after the peak T cell response that any repertoires were sampled. The sample set comprised mostly white British donors with more females, and clonal diversity was possibly underestimated. When two AZD1222 doses had been given, Spike-specific TCR breadth and depth rose.

Material: peripheral blood, obtained on day 0 of AZD1222 vaccination. The sequence was obtained from an adult in good health. The chain employs TRBV6-5 and TRBJ2-7; 7 bases are shared with TRBD2. CDR3 in DNA: TGTGCCAGCAGTTACTCAAGACTAGCCTCCTACGAGCAGTACTTC. Translation: CASSYSRLASYEQYF.